The 5 T cell receptor beta chains listed next were all sequenced from one sample in a study of early T cells in non-severe SARS-CoV-2 infection. TCRdb called the 5' RACE reads again in MiXCR, with one record for every CDR3 protein. Seen here are roughly 92,000 distinct CDR3 sequences, approximately 12% observed once, and the top ten hold approximately 4.7%. The starting material was whole blood, obtained at baseline. Source of these receptors: an adult who was a healthcare worker with PCR-confirmed SARS-CoV-2 infection or an uninfected control (not recorded which).

The chain has TRBV7-8 and TRBJ2-2, with D perhaps given as TRBD1 or TRBD2 (6 bases each). Trimming cost V 1 base and J 0 bases, with 9 bases left between them. CDR3 length: 16 residues. Germline-derived CDR1 and CDR2 are SGHVS and FQNEAQ. CDR3 region: CASSLDGGTNTGELFF. In nucleotides, the CDR3 is TGTGCCAGCAGCTTAGACGGGGGCACGAACACCGGGGAGCTGTTTTTT.

This chain connects TRBV29-1 to TRBJ2-3; D remains ambiguous. Trimming stripped 8 bases from V and 6 bases from J, with 18 bases between. This CDR3 has 13 amino acids. Per germline, CDR1 SQVTM and CDR2 ANQGSEA. The chain's CDR3 is CSIMDGPEDTQYF. The CDR3, as DNA: TGCAGCATAATGGATGGGCCCGAGGATACGCAGTATTTT.

This clonotype showed up many times. The chain is built from TRBV9 and TRBJ2-7; 10 positions match TRBD2. The J segment lost 2 bases and the V segment lost 3 bases, leaving 5 bases of the junction unmatched. Per germline, CDR1 SGDLS and CDR2 YYNGEE. CDR3 length equals 15 residues. In DNA, the CDR3 is TGTGCCAGCAGCGCCGGAGCGGGAGGGACCTACGAGCAGTACTTC. Protein: CASSAGAGGTYEQYF.

The gene calls are TRBV10-1 and TRBJ2-7; D ambiguous. Per the germline V gene, CDR1 is WNHNN and CDR2 is SYGVQD (reference sequence). The V gene lost 4 bases and the J gene lost 6 bases, with 7 bases spanning the gap. This CDR3 contains 11 residues. CDR3 residues: CASSGKGEQYF. The CDR3 coding sequence is TGCGCCAGCAGTGGTAAAGGCGAGCAGTACTTC.

A few counts support this clonotype. The V gene is TRBV11-2, the J gene TRBJ1-6; the D gene is possibly TRBD1 (6 bases). The V gene lost 5 bases and the J gene lost 6 bases, with 14 bases spanning the gap. The CDR3 sequence is 15 residues long. The germline V gene has CDR1 SGHAT and CDR2 FQNNGV. CDR3 nucleotide sequence: TGTGCCAGCAGCCCGCCGGGGGCTGGTAATTCACCCCTCCACTTT. This encodes CASSPPGAGNSPLHF.